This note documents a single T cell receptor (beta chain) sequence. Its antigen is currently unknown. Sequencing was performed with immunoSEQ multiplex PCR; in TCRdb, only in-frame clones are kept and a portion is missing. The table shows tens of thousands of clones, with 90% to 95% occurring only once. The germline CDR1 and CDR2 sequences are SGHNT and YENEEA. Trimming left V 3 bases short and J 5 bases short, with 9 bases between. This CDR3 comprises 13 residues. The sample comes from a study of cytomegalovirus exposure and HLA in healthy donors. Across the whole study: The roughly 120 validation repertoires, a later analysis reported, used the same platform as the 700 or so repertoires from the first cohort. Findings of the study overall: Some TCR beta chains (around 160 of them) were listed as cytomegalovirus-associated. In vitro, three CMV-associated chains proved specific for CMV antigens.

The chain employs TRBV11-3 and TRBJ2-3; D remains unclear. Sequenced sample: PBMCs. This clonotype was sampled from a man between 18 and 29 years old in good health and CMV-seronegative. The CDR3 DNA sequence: TGTGCCAGCAGCTTCCATAGTAGAGATACGCAGTATTTT. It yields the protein CASSFHSRDTQYF.